The source of this TCR beta chain is a study of OX40 agonist ivuxolimab in advanced cancers. About the study: Males comprised 82.7% of the group, whose mean age was about 61 years (range about 20 to 79). Whole-study findings and limits: Averaged across samples, CD8+ T cells carried more expanded clones than CD4+ did.

A remark on this clone: Antigen specificity is unknown.

The repertoire was sequenced with immunoSEQ multiplex PCR; TCRdb's copy has only in-frame clones and lacks some. The top ten clones hold 2% to 3% of a sample with about 37,000 clones, 86% of them seen once. This CDR3 is 15 amino acids long. The V segment lost 0 bases and the J segment 2 bases; nucleotides outside the gene matches: 0. CDR1 is LGHNA and CDR2 is YNFKEQ in the germline V gene. The sequence was collected from an adult with an advanced solid tumor such as melanoma, head and neck, liver or kidney cancer. Sequenced material: CD4+ or CD8+ T cells sorted from blood, taken in a trial of the OX40 agonist ivuxolimab. The chain employs TRBV4-2 and TRBJ2-1; 8 bases align to TRBD1. CDR3 sequence: CASSQEGQAYNEQFF. CDR3 bases: TGTGCCAGCAGCCAAGAGGGACAGGCCTACAATGAGCAGTTCTTC.